This TCR beta chain was retrieved from a study of cytomegalovirus exposure and HLA in healthy donors. Primers: 60 Vbeta forward and 13 Jbeta reverse. Repertoires were generated with immunoSEQ multiplex PCR, while TCRdb's copy carries only in-frame clones and drops some. This sample carries 150,000 or so clones, around 78% of them seen once, and the ten largest clones take approximately 1.8%. The CDR3 runs 22 residues. Sequenced input: PBMCs. The V gene is TRBV12-2, the J gene TRBJ2-7; the listed D gene, TRBD1, was not tested against the DNA. TRBV12-2 constitutes a pseudogene. This clonotype was obtained from a woman aged 18-30 years in good health and CMV-seronegative. The DNA for the CDR3 is TGTGCAAGTCGCTTAGCCTCGGCGGCTAGGGACAGTAGCTTGTCGCAATCCTACGAGCAGTACGTC. Translating it yields CASRLASAARDSSLSQSYEQYV.